What follows are 25 T cell receptor beta chains derived from one specimen sequenced in a study of cytomegalovirus exposure and HLA in healthy donors. PCR used 60 Vbeta primers and 13 Jbeta primers. The protocol was immunoSEQ multiplex PCR, while the TCRdb copy is restricted to in-frame clones and leaves out a portion. The profile shows 150,000 to 180,000 clones, 80% of them singletons. The sample taken for sequencing was PBMCs. The receptor source for this set is a man aged 30 to 39 in good health and CMV-seropositive.

The chain's CDR3 is CASSLGSRDLGEQYF. The CDR3, as DNA: TGCGCCAGCAGCTTGGGCTCCCGGGACTTAGGGGAGCAGTACTTC. The chain recombines TRBV5-1 with TRBJ2-7, with D possibly matching TRBD2 (6 bases). The V gene's germline CDR1 is SGHRS and CDR2 YFSETQ. Trimming took 0 bases from V and 7 from J, leaving 17 bases between them. The CDR3 loop spans 15 amino acids.

This clone was found a few times. The V and J genes are TRBV15 and TRBJ2-7, with TRBD2 matching over 9 bases. There are 15 residues in the CDR3. Unmatched junction bases numbered 3, after V lost 1 base and J lost 2 bases. In germline, CDR1 is LNHNV, CDR2 YYDKDF (reference sequence). CDR3 coding DNA: TGTGCCACCAGCAGAGGGACTAGCGCGACCTACGAGCAGTACTTC. It yields the protein CATSRGTSATYEQYF.

There are a few counts of this clone. Here the CDR3 reads CSVERDNRYGYTF. The CDR3 DNA sequence: TGCAGCGTTGAACGGGACAACCGCTATGGCTACACCTTC. The chain recombines TRBV29-1 with TRBJ1-2, with D perhaps matching TRBD1 (6 bases). This CDR3 has 13 residues. Trimming took off 2 bases at V and 4 bases at J, with 11 bases between the two ends. Germline CDR1 is SQVTM and CDR2 is ANQGSEA.

This clone has just one count. The chain carries TRBV18 and TRBJ1-2; weak D call: TRBD1 (6 bases). Germline V lookup: CDR1 KGHSH, CDR2 LQKENI. The CDR3 length is 15 residues. The V gene lost 3 bases and the J gene lost 7 bases, with 18 bases spanning the gap. CDR3 residues: CASSPPGGRARGYTF. As DNA, the CDR3 is TGTGCCAGCTCACCTCCGGGGGGGCGAGCGCGTGGCTACACCTTC. The variable domain in full, completed from reference TRBV18 and TRBJ1-2, reads NAGVMQNPRHLVRRRGQEARLRCSPMKGHSHVYWYRQLPEEGLKFMVYLQKENIIDESGMPKERFSAEFPKEGPSILRIQQVVRGDSAAYFCASSPPGGRARGYTFGSGTRLTVV.

This clone showed up just a few times. The chain uses TRBV19 and TRBJ2-7; 14 bases agree with TRBD2. CDR3 length: 17 amino acids. V was pared by 5 bases and J by 2 bases, with 8 bases of the junction left unmatched. Germline CDR1 LNHDA, CDR2 SQIVND (reference sequence). CDR3 in DNA: TGTGCCAGTAGTCCCGGGACTAGCGGGAGTGATGCCTACGAGCAGTACTTC. Translation gives CASSPGTSGSDAYEQYF.

V and J are TRBV19 and TRBJ2-3; D might be TRBD1 (5 bases). CDR1 is LNHDA and CDR2 is SQIVND in the germline V gene (reference sequence). The CDR3 sequence is 17 residues long. V was shortened by 3 bases and J by 8 bases, with 24 bases between the two germline ends. This CDR3 reads CASSISPPGLGASTQYF. DNA for the CDR3: TGTGCCAGTAGTATTTCGCCCCCAGGGTTAGGGGCCAGTACGCAGTATTTT.

This clone is a singleton in its sample. The chain employs TRBV9 and TRBJ1-2; a weak D match, TRBD1 (6 bases). Trimming removed 3 bases at V and 2 bases at J, with 20 bases between. CDR1 is SGDLS and CDR2 is YYNGEE in the germline V gene. The CDR3 is 17 amino acids. CDR3 nucleotides: TGTGCCAGCAGCGAGCGGGGGGGGGCAGCTCAAAACTATGGCTACACCTTC. Protein: CASSERGGAAQNYGYTF. The full variable domain, with the rest looked up from reference TRBV9 and TRBJ1-2, is DSGVTQTPKHLITATGQRVTLRCSPRSGDLSVYWYQQSLDQGLQFLIQYYNGEERAKGNILERFSAQQFPDLHSELNLSSLELGDSALYFCASSERGGAAQNYGYTFGSGTRLTVV.

V usage is TRBV28 and J usage is TRBJ2-5; D possibly corresponds to TRBD2 (5 bases). The tail of the sequence fits TRBJ2-7 better, so the J call may be wrong. The CDR3 spans 13 residues. CDR1 is MDHEN, CDR2 SYDVKM, per germline. The CDR3 region is CASSLAGENEQYF. Here the CDR3 DNA reads TGTGCCAGCAGTTTAGCCGGGGAGAACGAGCAGTACTTC.

The rearrangement links TRBV5-4 to TRBJ2-7; the D gene is possibly TRBD1 (5 bases). The V gene lost 10 bases and the J gene lost 1 base, with 15 bases spanning the gap. Germline CDR1 is SGHNT and CDR2 is YYREEE (reference sequence). The CDR3 is 13 residues long. The CDR3 coding sequence is TGTGCCGTAAGCACAGGAGCTTCCTACGAGCAGTACTTC. Its protein product is CAVSTGASYEQYF.

This clone turned up a few times. This chain uses TRBV28 with TRBJ2-1; TRBD2 is a possible D gene (6 bases). This CDR3 comprises 14 residues. Germline lookup yields CDR1 MDHEN and CDR2 SYDVKM. V shed 2 bases and J shed 4 bases, with 9 bases lying between them. This CDR3 is CASSLPGLYNEQFF. DNA for the CDR3: TGTGCCAGCAGTTTACCGGGACTTTACAATGAGCAGTTCTTC.

Here the CDR3 reads CASSPDTGTPYEQYF. The DNA of the CDR3 is TGTGCCAGCAGTCCCGATACCGGGACACCCTACGAGCAGTACTTC. V usage is TRBV27 and J usage is TRBJ2-7; tentative D call: TRBD1 (6 bases). Germline V gene data show CDR1 as MNHEY and CDR2 as SMNVEV (reference sequence). V lost 5 bases and J lost 2, with 16 bases in between. The CDR3 spans 15 residues.

The chain couples TRBV6-5 to TRBJ2-7; possible D gene TRBD1, 5 bases. V was pared by 2 bases and J by 6 bases, with 11 bases between. The CDR3 has 13 amino acids. Germline V CDR1 and CDR2: MNHEY, SVGAGI. Written as DNA, the CDR3 is TGTGCCAGCAGTTACACTACCGACAGCGAGCAGTACTTC. The encoded protein is CASSYTTDSEQYF.

The V gene is TRBV10-1, the J gene TRBJ2-1; possibly TRBD2 for D (5 bases). The CDR3 loop spans 14 amino acids. The V end lost 0 bases, the J end lost 9 bases, and 12 bases lay between the germline ends. The germline CDR1 and CDR2 sequences are WNHNN and SYGVQD (reference sequence). CDR3 DNA sequence: TGCGCCAGCAGTGAGTCGCAGCTAGCCTCTGAGCAGTTCTTC. Its protein is CASSESQLASEQFF.

The chain links TRBV29-1 to TRBJ1-1; 7 bases fit TRBD1. Unmatched junction bases numbered 8, after V lost 7 bases and J lost 3 bases. This CDR3 contains 13 residues. Germline V gene data show CDR1 as SQVTM and CDR2 as ANQGSEA. DNA of the CDR3: TGCAGCGCTGACAGGGTCCGGTACACTGAAGCTTTCTTT. Encoded protein: CSADRVRYTEAFF.

This clone appeared many times. The V call is TRBV7-2, the J call TRBJ2-6; a possible D gene is TRBD1 (5 bases). There are 18 residues in the CDR3. Trimming left V 1 base short and J 2 bases short, with 15 bases between. Germline CDR1 and CDR2: SGHTA and FQGNSA. The CDR3 coding sequence is TGTGCCAGCAGCTTAGGAGTTTTATGGGGCGCTGGGGCCAACGTCCTGACTTTC. Amino acids: CASSLGVLWGAGANVLTF.

The chain combines TRBV9 with TRBJ2-7, with 9 bases identical to TRBD2. The CDR3 is 17 amino acids. Germline V gene data show CDR1 as SGDLS and CDR2 as YYNGEE. Germline trimming cut 7 bases from V and 0 bases from J; bases unmatched to any gene: 14. CDR3 residues: CASWGQQGSGSSYEQYF. CDR3 sequence (DNA): TGTGCCAGCTGGGGCCAGCAGGGTAGCGGGAGCTCCTACGAGCAGTACTTC.

The V gene is TRBV6-5, the J gene TRBJ1-5; D is possibly TRBD1 (5 bases). V gave up 2 bases and J gave up 7 bases, with 12 bases separating them. The CDR3 runs 14 residues. Germline V lookup: CDR1 MNHEY, CDR2 SVGAGI. CDR3 loop: CASSYAKGNQPQHF. The DNA of the CDR3 is TGTGCCAGCAGTTACGCCAAGGGGAACCAGCCCCAGCATTTT.

The chain links TRBV6-5 to TRBJ1-5; D unresolved. Trimming shortened V by 0 bases and J by 6 bases, and 9 bases separated the two germline ends. The CDR3 is 14 amino acids. The germline V gene encodes CDR1 MNHEY and CDR2 SVGAGI. CDR3 nucleotide sequence: TGTGCCAGCAGTTACTCTTTCCGGGGTCAGCCCCAGCATTTT. It encodes CASSYSFRGQPQHF.

The chain has TRBV6-1 and TRBJ2-3; D remains unclear. Germline CDR1 MNHNS, CDR2 SASEGT. Trimming took 6 bases from V and 3 from J, leaving 13 bases between them. CDR3 length: 14 amino acids. Here the CDR3 reads CASRITGRTDTQYF. The CDR3 DNA reads as TGTGCCAGCAGAATAACGGGTCGGACAGATACGCAGTATTTT.

The chain combines TRBV9 with TRBJ2-1; TRBD2 aligns across 8 bases. Looked up from germline, CDR1 is SGDLS and CDR2 is YYNGEE. V dropped 2 bases and J dropped 5; count of bases not matched to a gene: 3. The CDR3 totals 14 residues. The CDR3 loop is CASSVSGVDNEQFF. CDR3 in DNA: TGTGCCAGCAGCGTTAGCGGGGTGGACAATGAGCAGTTCTTC.

The chain recombines TRBV5-1 with TRBJ2-1, with 7 bases aligning to TRBD2. The CDR3 covers 13 residues. Germline-derived CDR1 and CDR2 are SGHRS and YFSETQ. The V gene end was trimmed by 2 bases and the J gene end by 6 bases; junction bases not matched to a gene: 2. The CDR3 nucleotides are TGCGCCAGCAGCTTAACTAGCGCCAATGAGCAGTTCTTC. This codes for CASSLTSANEQFF. Combining the CDR3 with reference TRBV5-1 and TRBJ2-1 gives the whole variable domain KAGVTQTPRYLIKTRGQQVTLSCSPISGHRSVSWYQQTPGQGLQFLFEYFSETQRNKGNFPGRFSGRQFSNSRSEMNVSTLELGDSALYLCASSLTSANEQFFGPGTRLTVL.

V gene TRBV5-6 combines with J gene TRBJ1-4; TRBD1 agrees at 9 bases. This CDR3 has 14 residues. The J segment lost 4 bases and the V segment lost 5 bases, leaving 3 bases of the junction unmatched. Germline lookup yields CDR1 SGHDT and CDR2 YYEEEE. The CDR3 coding sequence is TGTGCCAGCAGAGAGACAGGGGGTAATGAAAAACTGTTTTTT. Its translation: CASRETGGNEKLFF. Full variable domain (outside the CDR3, taken from reference TRBV5-6 and TRBJ1-4): DAGVTQSPTHLIKTRGQQVTLRCSPKSGHDTVSWYQQALGQGPQFIFQYYEEEERQRGNFPDRFSGHQFPNYSSELNVNALLLGDSALYLCASRETGGNEKLFFGSGTQLSVL.

In this sample, this clone turned up once. The V and J genes are TRBV5-4 and TRBJ2-7, with D possibly TRBD1 on 5 matching bases. V gave up 4 bases and J gave up 5 bases, with 13 bases separating them. The CDR3 totals 13 residues. CDR1 is SGHNT, CDR2 YYREEE, per germline (reference sequence). The CDR3 spells CASSPQGANEQYF. CDR3 sequence (DNA): TGTGCCAGCAGCCCCCAAGGGGCCAACGAGCAGTACTTC.

This sequence joins TRBV7-8 and TRBJ1-3, with D perhaps matching TRBD1 (5 bases). Germline CDR1 reads SGHVS; CDR2 reads FQNEAQ. Trimming cost V 1 base and J 7 bases, with 8 bases left between them. There are 13 residues in the CDR3. For the CDR3, the DNA is TGTGCCAGCAGCTTAGGGCAGGGCAACACCATATATTTT. Translating gives CASSLGQGNTIYF.

V usage is TRBV6-5 and J usage is TRBJ2-4; tentative D call: TRBD1 (6 bases). The CDR3 extends over 15 amino acids. V lost 6 bases to trimming and J lost 5 bases, with 17 bases between them. Germline CDR1 reads MNHEY; CDR2 reads SVGAGI. The CDR3 DNA sequence: TGTGCCAGCAGCCAGGGGCAGCCGGGCGAAAACATTCAGTACTTC. Encoded protein: CASSQGQPGENIQYF.